Only a few counts were recorded for the clone carrying this T cell receptor beta chain. No antigen is known for it. Being one base from a much bigger clone, this may be a read error. It was with a sample-barcoded 5' primer and a J-beta primer mix that a second PCR of roughly 7 to 11 cycles was run. Via MiXCR, TCRdb re-called the 5' RACE reads, giving one row per CDR3 protein. The sample lists roughly 680,000 distinct CDR3 sequences, about 52% occurring once. V trimming: 11 bases; J trimming: 0 bases; junction bases outside the gene matches: 15. The CDR3 loop spans 18 amino acids. The data were taken from a study of blood T cells in healthy people across ages. The study, taken as a whole, reports: Roughly linear declines in TCR beta diversity per million T cells occurred with age. Estimates drawn from one million T cells were deemed to understate diversity.

Total RNA amounts of at least 5 micrograms were extracted per sample. The V gene is TRBV12-3 or TRBV12-4, the J gene TRBJ2-4; TRBD1 matches at 11 bases. The origin of this receptor is a woman aged 55-69 years in good health. Specimen: blood. CDR3 region: CAGSRTGGASVAKNIQYF. Here the CDR3 DNA reads TGTGCCGGCTCCAGGACAGGGGGCGCATCTGTAGCCAAAAACATTCAGTACTTC.